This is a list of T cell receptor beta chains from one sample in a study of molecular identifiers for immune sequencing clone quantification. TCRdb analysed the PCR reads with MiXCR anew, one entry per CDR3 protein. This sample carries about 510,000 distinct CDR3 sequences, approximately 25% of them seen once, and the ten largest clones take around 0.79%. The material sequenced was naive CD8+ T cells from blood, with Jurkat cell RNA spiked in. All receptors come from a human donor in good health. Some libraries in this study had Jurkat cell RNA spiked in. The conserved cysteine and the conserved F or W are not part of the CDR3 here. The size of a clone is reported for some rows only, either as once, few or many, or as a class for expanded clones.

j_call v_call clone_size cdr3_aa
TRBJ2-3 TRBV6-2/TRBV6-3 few ASSYQSGADTQY
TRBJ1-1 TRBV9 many ASSADRDSYHTEAF
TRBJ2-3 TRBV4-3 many ASSLRLAGTQY
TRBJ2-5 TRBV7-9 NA STDPPDEETQY
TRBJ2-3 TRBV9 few ASSVFGQYRTDTQY
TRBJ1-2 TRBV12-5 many ASGLVTSFTGDKMTNYGYT
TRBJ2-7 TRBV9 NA ASSATNRDYEQY
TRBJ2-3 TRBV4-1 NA ASSHRQGRSGDTQY
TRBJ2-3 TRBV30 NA AWSVRVGGTDTQY
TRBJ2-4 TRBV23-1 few ASKLGDKNIQY
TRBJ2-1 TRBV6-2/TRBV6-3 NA ASSYSEIAGRNEQF
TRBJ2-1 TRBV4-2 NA ASSQDEGTSYNEQF
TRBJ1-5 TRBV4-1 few ASSQSHPGGGRQPQH
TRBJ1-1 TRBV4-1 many ASSPPPELAQNEAF
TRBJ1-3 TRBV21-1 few ASSKLDLYDTIY
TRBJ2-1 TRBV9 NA ASSVLAGLAFSGEQF
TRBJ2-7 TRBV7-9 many ASSLSGGWYEQY
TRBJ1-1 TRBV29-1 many SVEDRGTEAF
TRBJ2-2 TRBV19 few ASSMPLAGVRELF
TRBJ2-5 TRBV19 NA ASSIAASGQETQY
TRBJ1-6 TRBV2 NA ASINTWTDNSPLH
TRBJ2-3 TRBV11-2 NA ASSPWGVAEDTQY
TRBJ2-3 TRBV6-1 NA ASSEAGTSSTDTQY
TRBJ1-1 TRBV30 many AWSVVGTEAF
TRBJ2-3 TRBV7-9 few ASSLGVTGTDTQY
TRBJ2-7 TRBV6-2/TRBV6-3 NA ASSLLAREQY
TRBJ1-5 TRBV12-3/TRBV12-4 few ASSPGGAQPQH
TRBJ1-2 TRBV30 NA AWSVRGNYGYT